This T cell receptor (beta chain) comes out of a study of identifying expanded T cells in peripheral blood. Worth noting for this clone: Its specificity is unknown.

Assay: immunoSEQ multiplex PCR; the TCRdb copy retains only in-frame clones and omits some. The sample lists around 120,000 clones, around 89% occurring once. General study results and limits: Approximately two-week clone count variance significantly increased as total template count grew. Over two and four weeks, about 17 and 20 clones changed, versus approximately 1.2 between replicates.

The ends lost 4 bases at V and 4 bases at J; junction bases unmatched: 9. Germline CDR1 is SGHNT and CDR2 is YYREEE (reference sequence). This CDR3 has 16 amino acids. During the collection period, no donor immune events like infections were recorded. This sequence was found in a person between 18 and 70 years old in good health. Sequenced: blood. The V call is TRBV5-4, the J call TRBJ2-5; 11 positions agree with TRBD2. The CDR3 nucleotides are TGTGCCAGCAGCCTCGAACTAGCGGGGGCGGGAGAGACCCAGTACTTC. Translation gives CASSLELAGAGETQYF.